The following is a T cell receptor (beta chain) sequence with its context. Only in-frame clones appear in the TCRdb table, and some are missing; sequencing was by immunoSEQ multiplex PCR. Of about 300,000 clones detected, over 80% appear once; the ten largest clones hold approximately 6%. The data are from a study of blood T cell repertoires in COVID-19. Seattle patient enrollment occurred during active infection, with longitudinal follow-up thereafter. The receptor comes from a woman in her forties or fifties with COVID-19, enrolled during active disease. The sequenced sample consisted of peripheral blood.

DNA for the CDR3: TGTGCCAGTAGCGCACAGGGTGCTCAGCCCCAGCATTTT. Translating gives CASSAQGAQPQHF. The chain has TRBV19 and TRBJ1-5; weak D call: TRBD1 (6 bases). Germline CDR1 is LNHDA and CDR2 is SQIVND (reference sequence). This CDR3 comprises 13 residues. The V end was cut by 6 bases, the J end by 6 bases, with 12 bases between.